The next 16 T cell receptor beta chains were all read from a single sample in a study of cytomegalovirus exposure and HLA in healthy donors. Primers for the PCR totalled 60 Vbeta and 13 Jbeta. The data were produced by immunoSEQ multiplex PCR, yet TCRdb's version contains in-frame clones alone and is incomplete. The data contain more than 110,000 clones, around four fifths of them singletons. Sequencing used PBMCs. All receptors come from a male donor in good health and CMV-seropositive.

The gene calls are TRBV7-6 and TRBJ2-1; 11 bases match TRBD2. V lost 5 bases to trimming and J lost 1 base; unmatched junction nucleotides: 7. The CDR3 extends over 17 amino acids. CDR1 SGHVS and CDR2 FNYEAQ come from the germline V gene. This CDR3 reads CASSHLLAGASYNEQFF. The CDR3 nucleotides read TGTGCCAGCAGCCACCTACTAGCGGGGGCTTCCTACAATGAGCAGTTCTTC.

V and J are TRBV27 and TRBJ2-7, with D perhaps matching TRBD1 (6 bases). V dropped 0 bases and J dropped 3 bases, with 18 bases sitting between them. The length of the CDR3 is 17 residues. CDR1 is MNHEY and CDR2 is SMNVEV in the germline V gene (reference sequence). In DNA, the CDR3 is TGTGCCAGCAGTTTATCGGGGCAGGGGCCAACCCTCTACGAGCAGTACTTC. It is translated as CASSLSGQGPTLYEQYF.

This rearrangement joins TRBV5-4 to TRBJ2-1; TRBD2 agrees at 8 bases. Trimming took 2 bases from V and 3 from J; bases not matched to a gene: 4. This CDR3 has 15 residues. Germline V CDR1 and CDR2: SGHNT, YYREEE (reference sequence). Here the CDR3 reads CASSLTSGVYNEQFF. The CDR3 coding sequence is TGTGCCAGCAGCTTAACTAGCGGCGTCTACAATGAGCAGTTCTTC.

The chain recombines TRBV7-9 with TRBJ2-1; D may be TRBD1 (6 bases). The V end lost 5 bases, the J end lost 5 bases, and 13 bases lay between the germline ends. CDR1 and CDR2 from the germline V gene are SEHNR and FQNEAQ (reference sequence). The CDR3 runs 14 residues. The CDR3 is CASSRSDRNNEQFF. CDR3 nucleotides: TGTGCCAGCAGCAGATCGGACAGAAACAATGAGCAGTTCTTC.

The chain recombines TRBV6-5 with TRBJ2-7; 8 nucleotides align to TRBD1. The trim removed 6 bases at V and 0 bases at J, leaving 4 bases unmatched. The CDR3 is made up of 14 amino acids. Germline V gives CDR1 MNHEY, CDR2 SVGAGI. CDR3 amino acids: CASRGTGSSYEQYF. The CDR3 DNA reads as TGTGCCAGCAGGGGGACAGGAAGCTCCTACGAGCAGTACTTC.

The chain joins TRBV2 to TRBJ2-1; TRBD2 matches at 8 bases. The CDR3 sequence is 12 residues long. J gave up 9 bases and V 6 bases, and 4 bases lay outside the gene matches. CDR1 is SNHLY, CDR2 FYNNEI, per germline. Written as DNA, the CDR3 is TGTGCCAGCAGCGAACTAGCGGTTGAGCAGTTCTTC. This encodes CASSELAVEQFF.

V and J are TRBV6-1 and TRBJ2-2; 7 bases are a match to TRBD2. Germline CDR1 MNHNS, CDR2 SASEGT. The CDR3 is 14 amino acids. The J segment lost 8 bases and the V segment lost 1 base, leaving 4 bases of the junction unmatched. CDR3 nucleotides: TGTGCCAGCAGTGAAGGTCTTAGCGGGGGGGAGCTGTTTTTT. Protein: CASSEGLSGGELFF.

The chain employs TRBV29-1 and TRBJ2-2; 11 nucleotides agree with TRBD2. The germline V gene has CDR1 SQVTM and CDR2 ANQGSEA. CDR3 length equals 15 residues. V trimming: 5 bases; J trimming: 4 bases; junction bases outside the gene matches: 6. CDR3 in DNA: TGCAGCGTTTCTCAGACTAGCGGGATCACCGGGGAGCTGTTTTTT. Amino acid sequence: CSVSQTSGITGELFF.

CDR3 in amino acids: CASQATAGGFTGELFF. The DNA of the CDR3 is TGTGCCAGCCAAGCGACAGCCGGGGGGTTCACCGGGGAGCTGTTTTTT. The chain has TRBV2 and TRBJ2-2; TRBD2 aligns across 7 bases. Losses at the gene ends were 8 bases for V and 4 bases for J; bases not matched to a gene: 13. From germline, CDR1 is SNHLY and CDR2 FYNNEI. This CDR3 is 16 amino acids long.

This clone is a singleton in its sample. The rearrangement uses TRBV5-8 and TRBJ1-1; TRBD1 might be the D (5 bases). Germline CDR1 and CDR2: SGHTS and YDEGEE. V lost 4 bases and J lost 4, with 20 bases in between. The CDR3 is 16 amino acids. CDR3 nucleotide sequence: TGTGCCAGCAGCCAAGAACACGGGAGGGGTTTCACTGAAGCTTTCTTT. This gives the protein CASSQEHGRGFTEAFF.

The J gene is TRBJ2-1, the V gene TRBV6-1; 8 nucleotides agree with TRBD1. CDR1 and CDR2 (germline): MNHNS, SASEGT. The CDR3 runs to 11 residues. V lost 6 bases and J lost 15; bases outside the gene matches: 7. CDR3 protein: CASSFGQGVFF. The CDR3 region has the DNA TGTGCCAGCAGCTTCGGACAGGGAGTGTTCTTC.

The rearrangement joins TRBV11-2 to TRBJ2-5; 11 bases line up with TRBD2. The CDR3 covers 18 residues. Unmatched junction bases numbered 13, after V lost 2 bases and J lost 5 bases. CDR1 is SGHAT and CDR2 is FQNNGV in the germline V gene. CDR3 sequence (DNA): TGTGCCAGCAGCTTATGGGGTAGCGGGAGGGCCGGAAGGGAGACCCAGTACTTC. This translates into CASSLWGSGRAGRETQYF.

The V call is TRBV30, the J call TRBJ2-5; the match to TRBD1 covers 7 bases. V dropped 7 bases and J dropped 5; count of bases not matched to a gene: 10. Germline V gene sequence: CDR1 GTSNPN, CDR2 SVGIG (reference sequence). This CDR3 spans 13 amino acids. The CDR3 sequence is CASRDSSPETQYF. CDR3 DNA: TGTGCCTCCCGGGACAGCTCCCCGGAGACCCAGTACTTC.

The rearrangement uses TRBV4-2 and TRBJ1-6; 9 bases match TRBD1. Germline V gene lookup returns CDR1 LGHNA and CDR2 YNFKEQ. The CDR3 spans 19 residues. The ends lost 0 bases at V and 6 bases at J; junction bases unmatched: 12. The CDR3 reads CASSQESGQGLYGNSPLHF. CDR3 nucleotide sequence: TGTGCCAGCAGCCAAGAGAGCGGACAGGGGTTGTACGGTAATTCACCCCTCCACTTT.

This clone was seen more than once but under ten times. This rearrangement joins TRBV19 to TRBJ2-7, with a tentative D call TRBD2 (5 bases). CDR1 is LNHDA and CDR2 is SQIVND in the germline V gene (reference sequence). CDR3 length equals 14 residues. V was clipped by 3 bases and J by 0 bases, with 9 bases between them. CDR3 DNA sequence: TGTGCCAGTAGTATTTTGAGCGGCTCCTACGAGCAGTACTTC. Its protein is CASSILSGSYEQYF.

The chain recombines TRBV27 with TRBJ2-1; 9 bases are a match to TRBD2. V shed 4 bases, J shed 6 bases, and the junction held 10 bases outside the gene matches. Germline CDR1 MNHEY, CDR2 SMNVEV (reference sequence). CDR3 size: 16 residues. In DNA form, the CDR3 reads TGTGCCAGCAGTTCTATGACTAGCGGAGAAGTCAATGAGCAGTTCTTC. Amino acids: CASSSMTSGEVNEQFF.